These 31 T cell receptor beta chains were sequenced from one sample in a study of OX40 agonist ivuxolimab in advanced cancers. Produced via immunoSEQ multiplex PCR; TCRdb's table is partial and in-frame only. Of tens of thousands of clones in the sample, 75% to 85% were seen once. The sequencing used CD4+ or CD8+ T cells sorted from blood, collected in a trial of the OX40 agonist ivuxolimab. All receptors come from an adult with an advanced solid tumor such as melanoma, head and neck, liver or kidney cancer.

V gene TRBV11-2 combines with J gene TRBJ1-1; unclear D gene. Between the trimmed V and J ends, which lost 3 bases and 6 bases, there was a span of 17 bases. The CDR3 is 15 amino acids. The germline gives CDR1 SGHAT, CDR2 FQNNGV. For the CDR3, the DNA is TGTGCCAGCAGCTTTTTCTGGGAAGGCGGGGCTGAAGCTTTCTTT. It is translated as CASSFFWEGGAEAFF.

This chain links TRBV4-3 with TRBJ2-7; D is unclear. Germline V gene sequence: CDR1 LGHNA, CDR2 YSLEER. The CDR3 runs to 15 residues. Trimming removed 0 bases at V and 2 bases at J, with 11 bases between. CDR3 loop: CASSQDTVTPYEQYF. The CDR3 DNA follows: TGCGCCAGCAGCCAAGATACCGTAACCCCCTACGAGCAGTACTTC.

The V and J genes are TRBV28 and TRBJ1-1; 7 bases fit TRBD1. V lost 5 bases, J lost 12 bases, and 3 bases stayed unmatched. Per germline, CDR1 MDHEN and CDR2 SYDVKM. The CDR3 spans 10 residues. CDR3 sequence (DNA): TGTGCCAGCAGTGCAGGGGGAACTTTCTTT. Translating gives CASSAGGTFF.

This clone was seen more than once but under ten times. The chain carries TRBV4-1 and TRBJ2-2; D gene unclear. The CDR3 consists of 12 residues. The germline V gene encodes CDR1 MGHRA and CDR2 YSYEKL. Trimming stripped 2 bases from V and 7 bases from J, with 5 bases between. In DNA form, the CDR3 reads TGCGCCAGCAGCCAAATAGTCGGGGAGCTGTTTTTT. Its translation: CASSQIVGELFF.

This sequence joins TRBV10-3 and TRBJ2-5; 7 bases map to TRBD1. Trimming took 7 bases from V and 7 from J; bases not matched to a gene: 6. Germline CDR1 is ENHRY and CDR2 is SYGVKD. This CDR3 has 12 residues. This CDR3 reads CAITDRDMTQYF. The CDR3, as DNA: TGTGCCATCACAGACAGGGATATGACCCAGTACTTC.

The rearrangement uses TRBV9 and TRBJ2-2; D remains unclear. From germline, CDR1 is SGDLS and CDR2 YYNGEE. CDR3 size: 12 residues. Trimming shortened V by 4 bases and J by 3 bases, and 4 bases separated the two germline ends. Written as DNA, the CDR3 is TGTGCCAGCAGCCCATACACCGGGGAGCTGTTTTTT. Amino acid sequence: CASSPYTGELFF.

This clone has a single count. The chain links TRBV2 to TRBJ2-1; D unclear. In germline, CDR1 is SNHLY, CDR2 FYNNEI. V was shortened by 8 bases and J by 8 bases, with 7 bases between the two germline ends. This CDR3 is 10 amino acids long. DNA for the CDR3: TGTGCCAGCCTTAAGGATGAGCAGTTCTTC. Translated: CASLKDEQFF. The full variable domain, completed using reference TRBV2 and TRBJ2-1, is EPEVTQTPSHQVTQMGQEVILRCVPISNHLYFYWYRQILGQKVEFLVSFYNNEISEKSEIFDDQFSVERPDGSNFTLKIRSTKLEDSAMYFCASLKDEQFFGPGTRLTVL.

CDR3 amino acids: CASSYPGTGGYEQYF. CDR3 bases: TGTGCCAGCAGCTACCCCGGGACAGGGGGATACGAGCAGTACTTC. The genes are TRBV7-9 and TRBJ2-7, with 11 bases that match TRBD1. This CDR3 is built from 15 residues. CDR1 and CDR2 (germline): SEHNR, FQNEAQ (reference sequence). V lost 4 bases, J lost 4 bases, and 6 bases stayed unmatched.

The V call is TRBV5-1, the J call TRBJ1-6, with D unclear. This CDR3 has 15 amino acids. The ends were cut back, 0 bases at V and 7 bases at J, with 11 bases in the middle. CDR1 and CDR2 from the germline V gene are SGHRS and YFSETQ. The DNA for the CDR3 is TGCGCCAGCAGCTTGGAATCAGGCCTAAATTCACCCCTCCACTTT. Translating it yields CASSLESGLNSPLHF.

This chain joins TRBV7-6 and TRBJ2-2, with 8 bases fitting TRBD1. Germline V lookup: CDR1 SGHVS, CDR2 FNYEAQ. There are 14 residues in the CDR3. V was pared by 11 bases and J by 6 bases, with 11 bases of the junction left unmatched. The CDR3 here is CAGSQGASAGELFF. The CDR3 DNA reads TGTGCCGGATCTCAGGGGGCATCGGCCGGGGAGCTGTTTTTT. Variable domain in full (rest from reference TRBV7-6 and TRBJ2-2): GAGVSQSPRYKVTKRGQDVALRCDPISGHVSLYWYRQALGQGPEFLTYFNYEAQQDKSGLPNDRFSAERPEGSISTLTIQRTEQRDSAMYRCAGSQGASAGELFFGEGSRLTVL.

The J gene is TRBJ2-7, the V gene TRBV5-6, with D uncertain. Per the germline V gene, CDR1 is SGHDT and CDR2 is YYEEEE. The V gene lost 0 bases and the J gene lost 2 bases, with 6 bases spanning the gap. The CDR3 is made up of 13 amino acids. The CDR3 loop is CASSLGRAYEQYF. The DNA for the CDR3 is TGTGCCAGCAGCTTGGGACGGGCCTACGAGCAGTACTTC.

The chain uses TRBV5-6 and TRBJ2-7, with D perhaps being TRBD1 or TRBD2 (6 bases each). Trimming took off 4 bases at V and 9 bases at J, with 17 bases between the two ends. The CDR3 length is 13 residues. The germline V gene encodes CDR1 SGHDT and CDR2 YYEEEE. CDR3 amino acids: CASSLRGDQLQYF. CDR3 DNA: TGTGCCAGCAGCCTTAGGGGGGACCAGTTGCAGTACTTC.

The chain has TRBV7-6 and TRBJ2-3; the match to TRBD2 covers 14 bases. Germline V gives CDR1 SGHVS, CDR2 FNYEAQ. With V trimmed by 6 bases and J by 3 bases, 5 bases remained unmatched. The CDR3 consists of 16 residues. The CDR3 DNA reads as TGTGCCAGCAGGGAAGGGACTAGCGGGAGTACAGATACGCAGTATTTT. This sequence encodes CASREGTSGSTDTQYF.

The chain uses TRBV11-2 and TRBJ2-5, with TRBD2 matching 16 bases. The end of the DNA is better explained by TRBJ2-7, so the J call may be wrong. Germline loops: CDR1 SGHAT, CDR2 FQNNGV. The CDR3 is 17 amino acids. The CDR3 sequence: CASTPGLAGGRAYEQYF. As DNA, the CDR3 is TGTGCCAGCACCCCGGGACTAGCGGGAGGGCGGGCCTACGAGCAGTACTTC.

This chain uses TRBV9 with TRBJ1-3; 10 bases align to TRBD1. J gave up 3 bases and V 3 bases, and 3 bases lay outside the gene matches. The CDR3 totals 15 residues. In germline, CDR1 is SGDLS, CDR2 YYNGEE. The CDR3 is CASSAGTGVGNTIYF. DNA for the CDR3: TGTGCCAGCAGCGCCGGGACAGGGGTTGGAAACACCATATATTTT.

This rearrangement joins TRBV27 to TRBJ2-7, with no clear D. V shed 4 bases and J shed 3 bases, with 13 bases lying between them. CDR3 size: 14 residues. From germline, CDR1 is MNHEY and CDR2 SMNVEV (reference sequence). The CDR3 loop is CASSSRRISYEQYF. CDR3 nucleotides: TGTGCCAGCAGTTCCCGCAGGATTAGCTACGAGCAGTACTTC.

V is TRBV5-1 and J is TRBJ2-3; D may be TRBD2 (7 bases). Germline CDR1 SGHRS, CDR2 YFSETQ. The CDR3 runs 18 residues. The V end was cut by 5 bases, the J end by 0 bases, with 22 bases between. The CDR3 DNA sequence: TGCGCCAGCAGAAGCAGTGGCGGGGGCTTTTTTAGCACAGATACGCAGTATTTT. It yields the protein CASRSSGGGFFSTDTQYF.

The chain employs TRBV29-1 and TRBJ2-3; D is ambiguous. This CDR3 region has 13 residues. Deletions cut 3 bases from V and 2 bases from J, with 9 bases between. Germline V lookup: CDR1 SQVTM, CDR2 ANQGSEA. As DNA, the CDR3 is TGCAGCGTTGATTGGGATTACACAGATACGCAGTATTTT. Protein product: CSVDWDYTDTQYF.

The chain carries TRBV6-1 and TRBJ2-1; D possibly corresponds to TRBD2 (6 bases). CDR1 is MNHNS, CDR2 SASEGT, per germline. The CDR3 has 15 residues. V lost 5 bases and J 3 bases, leaving 14 bases between the germline ends. CDR3 region: CASSRLVALYNEQFF. CDR3 nucleotide sequence: TGTGCCAGCAGTCGACTAGTGGCCCTCTACAATGAGCAGTTCTTC.

The genes are TRBV11-3 and TRBJ2-1; 11 bases match TRBD2. V shed 5 bases, J shed 9 bases, and the junction held 3 bases outside the gene matches. CDR1 and CDR2 (germline): SGHNT, YENEEA. CDR3 length: 13 residues. CDR3 DNA sequence: TGTGCCAGCAGCAAACTAGCGGGAGTTGAGCAGTTCTTC. Translation gives CASSKLAGVEQFF.

The V gene is TRBV7-9, the J gene TRBJ1-5, with D unresolved. V lost 5 bases to trimming and J lost 2 bases, with 4 bases between them. This CDR3 contains 12 residues. Germline V gene sequence: CDR1 SEHNR, CDR2 FQNEAQ (reference sequence). The DNA for the CDR3 is TGTGCCAGCAGCAGAGGCAATCAGCCCCAGCATTTT. This gives the protein CASSRGNQPQHF.

V and J are TRBV4-3 and TRBJ2-5; D remains ambiguous. The CDR3 spans 14 residues. V dropped 0 bases and J dropped 5 bases, with 10 bases sitting between them. Germline CDR1 reads LGHNA; CDR2 reads YSLEER. The CDR3 DNA is TGCGCCAGCAGCCAAGATCTGGGGTGGGAGACCCAGTACTTC. This sequence encodes CASSQDLGWETQYF.

This clone qualifies as medium-sized. This chain joins TRBV10-3 and TRBJ1-1; 8 nucleotides match TRBD1. Trimming took 8 bases from V and 4 from J; bases not matched to a gene: 6. This CDR3 has 13 residues. Germline CDR1 ENHRY, CDR2 SYGVKD. This chain's CDR3 is CAILQGAGTEAFF. The CDR3 DNA sequence: TGTGCCATCCTCCAGGGGGCTGGCACTGAAGCTTTCTTT.

The J gene is TRBJ1-6, the V gene TRBV11-2; D not resolved. The germline V gene has CDR1 SGHAT and CDR2 FQNNGV. The CDR3 spans 18 residues. Trimming removed 2 bases from V and 0 bases from J, with 14 bases in between. The CDR3 sequence is CASSLKPDRSSYNSPLHF. The CDR3 bases are TGTGCCAGCAGCTTAAAACCTGACCGGAGCTCCTATAATTCACCCCTCCACTTT.

This clone is deemed medium-sized. V gene TRBV9 combines with J gene TRBJ2-7, with D possibly being TRBD1 or TRBD2 (5 bases each). V shed 3 bases and J shed 2 bases, with 21 bases lying between them. The CDR3 spans 17 residues. CDR1 is SGDLS, CDR2 YYNGEE, per germline. The CDR3 DNA follows: TGTGCCAGCAGCGCAGCTGGGACGGGAAATGGGCCCTACGAGCAGTACTTC. Translated, it gives CASSAAGTGNGPYEQYF.

V and J are TRBV28 and TRBJ2-5; no clear D. This CDR3 comprises 15 residues. CDR1 is MDHEN, CDR2 SYDVKM, per germline. V lost 6 bases and J lost 0, with 14 bases in between. The CDR3 reads CASSLPSGYQETQYF. Written as DNA, the CDR3 is TGTGCCAGCAGCCTGCCCTCAGGTTACCAAGAGACCCAGTACTTC.

The chain couples TRBV6-5 to TRBJ2-1; maybe TRBD2 (6 bases). Germline V lookup: CDR1 MNHEY, CDR2 SVGAGI. V shed 4 bases and J shed 10 bases, with 17 bases lying between them. The CDR3 extends over 14 amino acids. The CDR3: CASSSGVLPAEQFF. The CDR3 DNA follows: TGTGCCAGCAGTTCGGGAGTTCTCCCCGCCGAGCAGTTCTTC.

The chain has TRBV9 and TRBJ2-7; D remains unclear. Germline V gene lookup returns CDR1 SGDLS and CDR2 YYNGEE. V was clipped by 0 bases and J by 5 bases, with 6 bases between them. The CDR3 is 12 residues long. This chain's CDR3 is CASSVGSDEQYF. DNA for the CDR3: TGTGCCAGCAGCGTAGGAAGTGACGAGCAGTACTTC.

The chain joins TRBV23-1 to TRBJ2-6; D could derive from TRBD1 or TRBD2 (5 bases each). TRBV23-1 is treated as an ORF (open reading frame) with a function not yet certain. The CDR3 runs 18 residues. V was cut by 4 bases and J by 1 base, with 17 bases left in between. The CDR3 is CASSPPGRAYSGANVLTF. DNA of the CDR3: TGCGCCAGCAGTCCACCGGGACGCGCGTATTCTGGGGCCAACGTCCTGACTTTC.

This chain links TRBV7-8 with TRBJ2-5; D not certain. Germline lookup yields CDR1 SGHVS and CDR2 FQNEAQ. The CDR3 extends over 12 amino acids. Trimming removed 3 bases at V and 8 bases at J, with 10 bases between. CDR3: CASSFVDTTQYF. CDR3 nucleotide sequence: TGTGCCAGCAGCTTTGTCGACACTACCCAGTACTTC.

J is TRBJ2-3 and V is TRBV27, with D perhaps TRBD1 (5 bases). This CDR3 comprises 13 residues. V dropped 5 bases and J dropped 5 bases, with 11 bases sitting between them. Germline loops: CDR1 MNHEY, CDR2 SMNVEV (reference sequence). The CDR3 protein is CASSTGWVDTQYF. CDR3 in DNA: TGTGCCAGCAGTACAGGTTGGGTAGATACGCAGTATTTT.